The 16 T cell receptor beta chains below all came from one sample that was sequenced in a study of blood T cell repertoires in COVID-19. Here immunoSEQ multiplex PCR was the method, and the copy in TCRdb shows in-frame clones only, minus some. This sample carries about 210,000 clones, around 89% of them seen once, and the ten largest clones take about 4.8%. Sequenced: peripheral blood. The receptors were gathered from a middle-aged woman with acute or convalescent COVID-19.

The chain joins TRBV5-1 to TRBJ1-2, with 7 bases identical to TRBD1. Germline trimming cut 7 bases from V and 1 base from J; bases unmatched to any gene: 7. Germline values: CDR1 SGHRS, CDR2 YFSETQ. This CDR3 has 14 amino acids. CDR3 bases: TGCGCCAGCGGCCCCCGACAGGGTAACTATGGCTACACCTTC. It is translated as CASGPRQGNYGYTF.

The rearrangement links TRBV24-1 to TRBJ1-2; D unresolved. The CDR3 length is 15 residues. Trimming removed 4 bases from V and 8 bases from J, with 19 bases in between. Germline values: CDR1 KGHDR, CDR2 SFDVKD. Written as DNA, the CDR3 is TGTGCCACCAGTGAGGGAGCGGTCCTTGGGAGCGGCTACACCTTC. Protein sequence: CATSEGAVLGSGYTF.

The genes are TRBV12-5 and TRBJ1-2, with D possibly matching TRBD1 (6 bases). This CDR3 has 13 residues. The germline V and J ends were trimmed by 2 bases and 5 bases, with 9 bases remaining between them. Germline CDR1 is LGHNT and CDR2 is FRNRAP. CDR3 sequence (DNA): TGTGCTAGTGGTTTGTACAGGGTATATGGCTACACCTTC. It codes for CASGLYRVYGYTF.

As DNA, the CDR3 is TGCGCCAGCAGCTTGGAACAGGGAACAGATACGCAGTATTTT. Translation gives CASSLEQGTDTQYF. V is TRBV5-1 and J is TRBJ2-3, with D possibly being TRBD1 (6 bases). Germline CDR1 reads SGHRS; CDR2 reads YFSETQ. Trimming took off 0 bases at V and 3 bases at J, with 8 bases between the two ends. The length of the CDR3 is 14 residues. Complete variable domain (other parts from reference TRBV5-1 and TRBJ2-3): KAGVTQTPRYLIKTRGQQVTLSCSPISGHRSVSWYQQTPGQGLQFLFEYFSETQRNKGNFPGRFSGRQFSNSRSEMNVSTLELGDSALYLCASSLEQGTDTQYFGPGTRLTVL.

The gene calls are TRBV3-1 (or the pseudogene TRBV3-2) and TRBJ2-5; possibly TRBD2 for D (6 bases). This CDR3 contains 15 residues. Germline values: CDR1 LGHDT, CDR2 YNNKEL (reference sequence). V gave up 1 base and J gave up 0 bases, with 9 bases separating them. CDR3 amino acids: CASSQATSYQETQYF. Here the CDR3 DNA reads TGTGCCAGCAGCCAAGCTACTAGCTACCAAGAGACCCAGTACTTC.

V is TRBV6-6 and J is TRBJ1-2; TRBD1 matches 11 bases. This CDR3 region has 14 residues. Germline V gene sequence: CDR1 MNHNY, CDR2 SVGAGI (reference sequence). The V and J ends lost 8 bases and 3 bases, in that order; junction bases with no gene match: 5. CDR3 loop: CASSRTGGHYGYTF. The CDR3 DNA follows: TGTGCCAGCTCCCGGACAGGGGGCCACTATGGCTACACCTTC.

The chain carries TRBV15 and TRBJ2-3; the D gene is possibly TRBD1 (6 bases). Per germline, CDR1 LNHNV and CDR2 YYDKDF (reference sequence). Trimming stripped 3 bases from V and 3 bases from J, with 16 bases between. The CDR3 is 16 amino acids. CDR3 region: CATSRLGTIGTDTQYF. CDR3 bases: TGTGCCACCAGCAGGCTAGGGACAATCGGGACAGATACGCAGTATTTT.

V and J are TRBV24-1 and TRBJ2-3; 13 positions match TRBD2. The germline V gene encodes CDR1 KGHDR and CDR2 SFDVKD. The CDR3 covers 16 residues. V lost 5 bases, J lost 1 base, and 2 bases stayed unmatched. The CDR3 DNA reads as TGTGCCACCAGTGGGGGGACTAGCGGGGGCACAGATACGCAGTATTTT. Protein sequence: CATSGGTSGGTDTQYF.

The chain combines TRBV6-1 with TRBJ2-2; D is unresolved. The CDR3 is made up of 16 amino acids. Between the trimmed V and J ends, which lost 2 bases and 6 bases, there was a span of 16 bases. In germline, CDR1 is MNHNS, CDR2 SASEGT. The CDR3 DNA follows: TGTGCCAGCAGTGAATTGTTCCGGGTCCTGCCCGGGGAGCTGTTTTTT. Amino acid sequence: CASSELFRVLPGELFF.

V is TRBV7-9 and J is TRBJ2-2; D is possibly TRBD1 (5 bases). The germline gives CDR1 SEHNR, CDR2 FQNEAQ (reference sequence). The CDR3 totals 16 residues. V lost 7 bases and J 0 bases, leaving 15 bases between the germline ends. CDR3 residues: CASTQRQPSNTGELFF. CDR3 in DNA: TGTGCCAGCACCCAAAGACAGCCCTCGAACACCGGGGAGCTGTTTTTT.

CDR3 DNA: TGTGCCAGCAGCCCTGACTTCGGACAGGGTATCGGGAATGAGCAGTTCTTC. Residues: CASSPDFGQGIGNEQFF. The gene calls are TRBV5-6 and TRBJ2-1; 8 positions match TRBD1. The CDR3 length is 17 residues. Germline V lookup: CDR1 SGHDT, CDR2 YYEEEE. The trim removed 4 bases at V and 7 bases at J, leaving 16 bases unmatched.

V and J are TRBV5-1 and TRBJ2-2; perhaps TRBD1 as D (5 bases). Germline-derived CDR1 and CDR2 are SGHRS and YFSETQ. V gave up 2 bases and J gave up 0 bases, with 5 bases separating them. The CDR3 extends over 14 amino acids. The CDR3 bases are TGCGCCAGCAGCTTACAGGCGAACACCGGGGAGCTGTTTTTT. Protein product: CASSLQANTGELFF.

This clone has just a few counts. The rearrangement uses TRBV18 and TRBJ1-2, with D unclear. The CDR3 loop spans 12 amino acids. The V and J ends lost 6 bases and 7 bases respectively, with 12 bases between them. From germline, CDR1 is KGHSH and CDR2 LQKENI. The CDR3 here is CASSSAGSGYTF. The CDR3 DNA reads as TGTGCCAGCTCCTCAGCGGGATCTGGCTACACCTTC.

The chain links TRBV18 to TRBJ1-1; 8 bases align to TRBD1. Germline-derived CDR1 and CDR2 are KGHSH and LQKENI. Trimming removed 3 bases from V and 1 base from J; junction bases left unmatched: 10. The CDR3 runs 17 residues. Written as DNA, the CDR3 is TGTGCCAGCTCACCCCTGGGTCTAGGGACAGGGAACACTGAAGCTTTCTTT. Its protein is CASSPLGLGTGNTEAFF.

The V call is TRBV4-1, the J call TRBJ1-2, with D tentatively TRBD1 (6 bases). The V gene's germline CDR1 is MGHRA and CDR2 YSYEKL. Trimming took off 0 bases at V and 8 bases at J, with 19 bases between the two ends. The CDR3 runs 16 residues. CDR3 nucleotide sequence: TGCGCCAGCAGCCAAGAGGGGGGGGCTTGGCAGGAGGGCTACACCTTC. Amino acid sequence: CASSQEGGAWQEGYTF.

This chain joins TRBV21-1 and TRBJ1-2; the D segment call TRBD1 is taken from the table without a DNA check. TRBV21-1 is flagged as a pseudogene. The CDR3 has 20 amino acids. The CDR3: CASSKGSDWGWGRKHYGYTF. CDR3 coding DNA: TGTGCCAGCAGCAAAGGGAGCGATTGGGGCTGGGGCAGAAAGCACTATGGCTACACCTTC.